What follows describes a single TCR beta chain. Its antigen is not known. The PCR had 60 Vbeta and 13 Jbeta primers. The data were produced by immunoSEQ multiplex PCR, yet TCRdb's version contains in-frame clones alone and is incomplete. The sample lists roughly 100,000 clones; 65% to 85% were seen once. Samples came from healthy bone marrow donors. This record comes from a study of cytomegalovirus exposure and HLA in healthy donors. General study results and limits: The authors later found most CMV-associated TCR beta chains appeared HLA-restricted. It was reported that TCR beta sequences correctly inferred the HLA-A and HLA-B alleles for most subjects.

CDR1 and CDR2 (germline): LNHDA, SQIVND (reference sequence). The length of the CDR3 is 14 residues. The sequenced sample was PBMCs. This chain uses TRBV19 with TRBJ2-5; D may be TRBD1 (6 bases). TRBJ2-7 explains the end of the DNA better; the J call may be wrong. This receptor was obtained from a man aged 18-30 years in good health and CMV-seronegative. Here the CDR3 reads CASSNRVGDYEQYF. CDR3 bases: TGTGCCAGTAGTAACAGGGTTGGCGACTACGAGCAGTACTTC.